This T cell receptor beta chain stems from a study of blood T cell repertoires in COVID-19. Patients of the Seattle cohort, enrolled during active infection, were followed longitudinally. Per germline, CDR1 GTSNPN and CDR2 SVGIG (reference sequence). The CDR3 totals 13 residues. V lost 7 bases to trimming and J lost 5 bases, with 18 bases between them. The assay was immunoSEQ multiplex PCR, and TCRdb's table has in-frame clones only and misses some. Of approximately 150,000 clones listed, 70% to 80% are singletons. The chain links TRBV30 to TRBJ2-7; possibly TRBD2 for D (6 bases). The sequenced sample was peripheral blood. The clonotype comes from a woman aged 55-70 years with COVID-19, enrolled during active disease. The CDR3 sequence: CASSGQSSDEQYF. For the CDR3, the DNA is TGTGCCTCCAGCGGGCAGTCCAGCGACGAGCAGTACTTC.